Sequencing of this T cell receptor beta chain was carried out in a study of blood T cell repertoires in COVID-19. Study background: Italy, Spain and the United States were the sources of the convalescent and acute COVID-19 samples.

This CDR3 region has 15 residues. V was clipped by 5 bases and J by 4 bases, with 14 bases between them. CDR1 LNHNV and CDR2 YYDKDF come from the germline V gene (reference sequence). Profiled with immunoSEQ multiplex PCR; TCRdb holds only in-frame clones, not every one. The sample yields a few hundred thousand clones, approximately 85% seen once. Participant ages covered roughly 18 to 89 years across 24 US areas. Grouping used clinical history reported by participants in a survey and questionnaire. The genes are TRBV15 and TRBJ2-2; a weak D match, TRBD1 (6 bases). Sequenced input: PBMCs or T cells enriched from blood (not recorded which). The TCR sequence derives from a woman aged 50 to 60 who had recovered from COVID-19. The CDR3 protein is CATSGTGSLTGELFF. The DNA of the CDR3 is TGTGCCACCAGCGGTACAGGGTCGCTCACCGGGGAGCTGTTTTTT.